This T cell receptor beta chain was profiled in a study of T cell changes during pregnancy in multiple sclerosis. The assay was immunoSEQ multiplex PCR, and TCRdb's table has in-frame clones only and misses some. The data show 100,000 or so clones, with 90% seen just once and approximately 0.8% held by the top ten. The sequence was obtained from a female donor in good health, enrolled as a control in a pregnancy study. The source material was peripheral blood, sampled in the second trimester of pregnancy.

The CDR3 DNA follows: TGTGCCAGCAGTGAGGAGACGAATGAGCAGTTCTTC. Protein product: CASSEETNEQFF. The rearrangement links TRBV6-1 to TRBJ2-1; D is undetermined. The V gene's germline CDR1 is MNHNS and CDR2 SASEGT. The CDR3 sequence is 12 residues long. Trimming stripped 3 bases from V and 7 bases from J, with 7 bases between.